Presented here are 13 T cell receptor beta chains from one specimen sequenced in a study of CD8 T cells in ankylosing spondylitis. Findings of the study overall: Among TCR beta sequences, a motif of eight highly homologous variants appeared characteristic of ankylosing spondylitis blood.

No antigen has been identified for these receptors. TCRdb re-analysed the 5' RACE reads in MiXCR, keeping a single row per CDR3 protein. This sample has some 100,000 distinct CDR3 sequences, with roughly 9% found just once. The sample consisted of blood, either unsorted or a sorted T cell fraction (not recorded which). Receptors were obtained from a male donor with ankylosing spondylitis.

Notes on this clonotype: The germline gene is not matched at one end of the junction; a read error may be the cause. The genes are TRBV12-3 or TRBV12-4 and TRBJ1-5; D not resolved. The CDR3 runs to 15 residues. The CDR3 is CASSITSSSNQPRHF. CDR3 bases: TGTGCCAGCAGTATCACCAGCTCTAGCAATCAGCCCCGGCATTTT.

This clonotype is a singleton in its sample. This rearrangement joins TRBV3-1 to TRBJ2-2; 7 nucleotides line up with TRBD1. The CDR3 runs to 16 residues. Trimming cost V 0 bases and J 5 bases; bases outside gene matches: 6. In germline, CDR1 is LGHDT, CDR2 YNNKEL (reference sequence). CDR3: CASSQDVGQITGELFF. The CDR3 DNA reads as TGTGCCAGCAGCCAAGATGTGGGACAGATAACCGGGGAGCTGTTTTTT.

This clonotype came up a few times. The gene calls are TRBV10-3 and TRBJ2-7, with D perhaps matching TRBD1 or TRBD2 (5 bases each). The CDR3 covers 15 residues. V shed 2 bases and J shed 0 bases, with 11 bases lying between them. CDR1 is ENHRY, CDR2 SYGVKD, per germline. CDR3 region: CAISEPEGSSYEQYF. CDR3 DNA: TGTGCCATCAGTGAGCCCGAGGGGTCCTCCTACGAGCAGTACTTC.

This clonotype appeared many times. Here the CDR3 DNA reads TGTGCCAGCAGCTTCCCCAGCGGGAGGGGTAATGAGCAGTTCTTC. Protein: CASSFPSGRGNEQFF. This chain links TRBV7-2 with TRBJ2-1; 10 bases fit TRBD2. Germline CDR1 and CDR2: SGHTA and FQGNSA. The CDR3 is 15 amino acids. V lost 3 bases, J lost 7 bases, and 6 bases stayed unmatched.

This clonotype was counted ten times or more. The V and J genes are TRBV5-1 and TRBJ2-1; D not certain. Germline V gives CDR1 SGHRS, CDR2 YFSETQ. With 5 bases removed from V and 1 base from J, the gap between germline ends came to 10 bases. The CDR3 length is 14 residues. In DNA form, the CDR3 reads TGCGCCAGCAGACGAGACCCTTCCTACAATGAGCAGTTCTTC. Its protein product is CASRRDPSYNEQFF.

This clonotype came up many times. This chain connects TRBV25-1 to TRBJ2-7, with D possibly TRBD2 on 5 matching bases. Germline V gene sequence: CDR1 MGHDK, CDR2 SYGVNS. CDR3 length equals 10 residues. Here the CDR3 reads CANRGGRPSV. DNA for the CDR3: TGTGCCAACCGGGGTGGCAGGCCAAGCGTC.

This clonotype was counted ten times or more. The rearrangement joins TRBV5-8 to TRBJ2-7; no firm D call. CDR1 and CDR2 from the germline V gene are SGHTS and YDEGEE. The CDR3 totals 11 residues. With 3 bases removed from V and 2 bases from J, the gap between germline ends came to 3 bases. Here the CDR3 reads CASSSTYEQYF. CDR3 DNA sequence: TGTGCCAGCAGCTCTACCTACGAGCAGTACTTC.

This clonotype was recorded many times. The V gene is TRBV28, the J gene TRBJ2-3; 12 bases line up with TRBD2. Unmatched junction bases numbered 5, after V lost 1 base and J lost 0 bases. Germline CDR1 reads MDHEN; CDR2 reads SYDVKM. This CDR3 comprises 18 residues. The DNA of the CDR3 is TGTGCCAGCAGTTTATACGCGACTAGCGGGAGCAGCACAGATACGCAGTATTTT. Its protein product is CASSLYATSGSSTDTQYF.

This rearrangement joins TRBV5-1 to TRBJ2-3, with 9 bases that match TRBD1. Germline-derived CDR1 and CDR2 are SGHRS and YFSETQ. The CDR3 contains 16 residues. V trimming: 0 bases; J trimming: 5 bases; junction bases outside the gene matches: 7. The CDR3 protein is CASSLALGQGEDTQYF. In DNA, the CDR3 is TGCGCCAGCAGCTTGGCCCTGGGACAGGGAGAAGATACGCAGTATTTT. The variable domain in full, with the rest retrieved from reference TRBV5-1 and TRBJ2-3, is KAGVTQTPRYLIKTRGQQVTLSCSPISGHRSVSWYQQTPGQGLQFLFEYFSETQRNKGNFPGRFSGRQFSNSRSEMNVSTLELGDSALYLCASSLALGQGEDTQYFGPGTRLTVL.

This clonotype was observed many times. The chain joins TRBV10-1 to TRBJ2-2; 7 nucleotides align to TRBD1. CDR3 length equals 16 residues. From germline, CDR1 is WNHNN and CDR2 SYGVQD (reference sequence). The V segment lost 8 bases and the J segment 0 bases; nucleotides outside the gene matches: 9. The CDR3 region is CASDLGTVANTGELFF. DNA for the CDR3: TGCGCCAGCGACCTAGGGACAGTCGCGAACACCGGGGAGCTGTTTTTT.

This clonotype was detected only a few times. Here the CDR3 reads CASGRDRGPGNTIYF. The DNA of the CDR3 is TGCGCCAGCGGCCGGGACAGGGGCCCCGGAAACACCATATATTTT. The chain links TRBV4-1 to TRBJ1-3, with 10 bases aligning to TRBD1. The CDR3 contains 15 residues. Germline V gene sequence: CDR1 MGHRA, CDR2 YSYEKL. With 8 bases clipped from V and 4 bases from J, the junction kept 8 bases outside the gene matches.

This clonotype was counted between two and nine times. The V gene is TRBV13, the J gene TRBJ1-2, with unresolved D. V lost 5 bases, J lost 8 bases, and 18 bases lay in between. Germline V gene lookup returns CDR1 PRHDT and CDR2 FYEKMQ (reference sequence). The CDR3 has 14 amino acids. The CDR3, as DNA: TGTGCCAGCAGCCAGGAACATCGGGTAAACGGCTACACCTTC. It is translated as CASSQEHRVNGYTF.

V usage is TRBV6-4 and J usage is TRBJ2-3; 10 bases fit TRBD2. The V and J ends lost 0 bases and 4 bases, in that order; junction bases with no gene match: 4. The CDR3 runs 16 residues. Germline V CDR1 and CDR2: MRHNA, SNTAGT. CDR3 coding DNA: TGTGCCAGCAGTGACTCTGGAGCGGGAGGGCCAGATACGCAGTATTTT. It translates to CASSDSGAGGPDTQYF.